Listed below are T cell receptor beta chains from one sample, sequenced in a study of cytomegalovirus exposure and HLA in healthy donors. Repertoires were generated with immunoSEQ multiplex PCR, while TCRdb's copy carries only in-frame clones and drops some. The sample contains 150,000 to 200,000 clones, around 85% of which appear only once. The sequenced sample consisted of PBMCs. The receptors here all came from a man between 18 and 35 years old in good health and CMV-seropositive. The CDR3 runs from the conserved cysteine through the conserved F or W. The D gene is left open where the match is weak. The listing skips clone size in some rows; elsewhere it reads once, few, many or a size class.

v_call	d_call	j_call	clone_size	cdr3_nt	cdr3_aa
TRBV1	-	TRBJ2-1	-	TGCACCAGCAGCCTACGGGGGGGCCTTTATCGGGACAATGAGCAGTTCTTC	CTSSLRGGLYRDNEQFF
TRBV5-1	-	TRBJ1-2	-	TGCGCCAGCAGCCCCCAAGAGGGGGGGGCGTATGGCTACACCTTC	CASSPQEGGAYGYTF
TRBV5-1	-	TRBJ2-3	-	TGCGCCAGCGGCGTCGGAGGGAGCACAGATACGCAGTATTTT	CASGVGGSTDTQYF
TRBV4-1	TRBD1	TRBJ1-6	-	TGCGCCAGCAGCCAAGAGGCGACAGGGTTTAATTCACCCCTCCACTTT	CASSQEATGFNSPLHF
TRBV14	TRBD1	TRBJ2-7	-	TGTGCCAGCAGCCAGGGACAGGGCCCATCCTACGAGCAGTACTTC	CASSQGQGPSYEQYF
TRBV12-5	TRBD2	TRBJ2-5	-	TGTGCTAGTGGGACAAGCGGGGTCCAAGAGACCCAGTACTTC	CASGTSGVQETQYF
TRBV6-5	-	TRBJ1-2	-	TGTGCCAGCAGTTACTTACCCCAGGGCGATGGCTACACCTTC	CASSYLPQGDGYTF
TRBV4-1	TRBD1	TRBJ2-5	-	TGCGCCAGCAGCCATCGACAGGGGGAAGGGAAGACCCAGTACTTC	CASSHRQGEGKTQYF
TRBV5-1	-	TRBJ1-2	-	TGCGCCAGCAGCCCCGCCCGGACAGTCCCCTATGGCTACACCTTC	CASSPARTVPYGYTF
TRBV9	-	TRBJ1-6	-	TGTGCCAGCAGCGTAGCAGGGTCTCCTTCACCCCTCCACTTT	CASSVAGSPSPLHF
TRBV2	TRBD2	TRBJ2-3	-	TGTGCCAGCGTGACGGGCCTAGCGGGGGGAAGCACAGATACGCAGTATTTT	CASVTGLAGGSTDTQYF
TRBV10-3	-	TRBJ2-1	once	TGTGCCATCAGTGGTGGGCTGAACAATGAGCAGTTCTTC	CAISGGLNNEQFF
TRBV19	-	TRBJ2-5	-	TGTGCCAGTAGTATAGAGGCAGGGAACAAAGAGACCCAGTACTTC	CASSIEAGNKETQYF
TRBV7-6	TRBD2	TRBJ2-5	-	TGTGCCAGCAGCCCCGGACTAGCGGGGGAGATGGAGACCCAGTACTTC	CASSPGLAGEMETQYF
TRBV13	-	TRBJ2-7	-	TGTGCCAGCAGCTTAGGTTCTCCCCAGGGTGGCTACGAGCAGTACTTC	CASSLGSPQGGYEQYF
TRBV5-5	-	TRBJ1-5	-	TGTGCCAGCAGCTTGGCCGGAAGAGGGATTAATCAGCCCCAGCATTTT	CASSLAGRGINQPQHF
TRBV19	-	TRBJ1-1	-	TGTGCCAGTAGTAAGAGGACAGCTAAGAACACTGAAGCTTTCTTT	CASSKRTAKNTEAFF
TRBV9	TRBD1	TRBJ1-6	once	TGTGCCAGCAGCGAAGGACAGGGGAGCTCCTATAATTCACCCCTCCACTTT	CASSEGQGSSYNSPLHF
TRBV11-2	-	TRBJ2-5	-	TGTGCCAGCAGCTCTATGGAGACCCAGTACTTC	CASSSMETQYF
TRBV19	TRBD2	TRBJ2-1	-	TGTGCCAGTAGGGTGGGGGGGATCAATGAGCAGTTCTTC	CASRVGGINEQFF
TRBV9	TRBD1	TRBJ1-6	-	TGTGCCAGCAGCTTATATGGGGTTGGGGGCACGACAGGGAACGATAATTCACCCCTCCACTTT	CASSLYGVGGTTGNDNSPLHF
TRBV18	-	TRBJ1-1	-	TGTGCCAGCTCACCATCAGGGGTCACTGAAGCTTTCTTT	CASSPSGVTEAFF
TRBV9	-	TRBJ2-1	once	TGTGCCAGCAGCGGCGACTTCTACAATGAGCAGTTCTTC	CASSGDFYNEQFF
TRBV11-2	TRBD2	TRBJ2-1	-	TGTGCCAGCAGCTTAGCCGGCGGGGGGGAGGAGTTCTTC	CASSLAGGGEEFF
TRBV7-9	TRBD1	TRBJ1-4	few	TGTGCCAGCAGCCTAGCTTCGGGACAGGGCTTAAAACTGTTTTTT	CASSLASGQGLKLFF
TRBV27	TRBD2	TRBJ2-7	-	TGTGCCAGCAGTTTAGTGGGGGAAGCGGGGTACGAGCAGTACTTC	CASSLVGEAGYEQYF
TRBV7-9	-	TRBJ2-7	-	TGTGCCAGCAGCCCATCTCCGTCCTACGAGCAGTACTTC	CASSPSPSYEQYF
TRBV5-1	-	TRBJ2-4	-	TGCGCCAGCAGCTTGCGTGAGAGGGCCAACATTCAGTACTTC	CASSLRERANIQYF
TRBV4-1	TRBD2	TRBJ2-2	-	TGCGCCAGCAGCCAAGAGGGGCGCGGGGGGACGAACACCGGGGAGCTGTTTTTT	CASSQEGRGGTNTGELFF
TRBV19	-	TRBJ2-1	-	TGTGCCAGTAGTTATTCGCGGGATAGGTTTTTCTTC	CASSYSRDRFFF
TRBV4-1	-	TRBJ1-1	-	TGCGCCAGCAGCCAAGCCGGGTTCTTGAGCGGGAGCACTGAAGCTTTCTTT	CASSQAGFLSGSTEAFF
TRBV7-8	-	TRBJ1-5	-	TGTGCCAGCAGCTTAGCGGGGGGTCACCGGCAGGGCTTCTTTGATAGCAATCAGCCCCAGCATTTT	CASSLAGGHRQGFFDSNQPQHF
TRBV9	TRBD1	TRBJ1-2	once	TGTGCCAGCAGCGTAGAGGGGACAGTTTATGGCTACACCTTC	CASSVEGTVYGYTF
TRBV6-1	TRBD2	TRBJ2-3	-	TGTGCCAGCAGTGCCGGGGGACTAGCGGGGTTTAACACAGATACGCAGTATTTT	CASSAGGLAGFNTDTQYF
TRBV5-1	TRBD1	TRBJ2-5	-	TGCGCCAGCAGCTTGTTGGACAGGACCCAGGCCCAGTACTTC	CASSLLDRTQAQYF
TRBV20-1	-	TRBJ2-7	-	TGCAGTGCTAGGGTTGGGGACACGCAGTACTTC	CSARVGDTQYF
TRBV4-1	TRBD1	TRBJ2-1	few	TGCGCCAGCAGCCCAACACAGGGGGGTCATGAGCAGTTCTTC	CASSPTQGGHEQFF
TRBV9	-	TRBJ1-5	-	TGTGCCAGCGGAGGAAGCGGGGTGAATCAGCCCCAGCATTTT	CASGGSGVNQPQHF
TRBV6-1	-	TRBJ2-7	-	TGTGCCAGCAGTGTCCGGGCGGGGACCTACGAGCAGTACTTC	CASSVRAGTYEQYF
TRBV21-1	-	TRBJ1-1	-	TGTGCCAGCAGCAATAAGACAGGGGGGAACACTGAAGCTTTCTTT	CASSNKTGGNTEAFF
TRBV19	-	TRBJ2-1	-	TGTGCCAGTAGCCTAAGGACTCGTACTTTCGAAGGGAATGAGCAGTTCTTC	CASSLRTRTFEGNEQFF
TRBV21-1	-	TRBJ1-1	-	TGTGCCAGCAGCAAAGTACTGATCCGAGAGAACACTGAAGCTTTCTTT	CASSKVLIRENTEAFF
TRBV5-1	-	TRBJ2-5	-	TGCGCCAGCAGCTTACTGACAGGACCAGAGACCCAGTACTTC	CASSLLTGPETQYF
TRBV7-9	-	TRBJ2-7	-	TGTTCCAGCAGCTTACAGAACTACGAGCAGTACTTC	CSSSLQNYEQYF
TRBV5-4	-	TRBJ2-7	-	TGTGCCAGCAGCTTGTGGGGACGGACTATGTACGAGCAGTACTTC	CASSLWGRTMYEQYF
TRBV5-6	TRBD1	TRBJ2-2	-	TGTGCCAGCAGCTTGAGGGGGCTTAACACCGGGGAGCTGTTTTTT	CASSLRGLNTGELFF